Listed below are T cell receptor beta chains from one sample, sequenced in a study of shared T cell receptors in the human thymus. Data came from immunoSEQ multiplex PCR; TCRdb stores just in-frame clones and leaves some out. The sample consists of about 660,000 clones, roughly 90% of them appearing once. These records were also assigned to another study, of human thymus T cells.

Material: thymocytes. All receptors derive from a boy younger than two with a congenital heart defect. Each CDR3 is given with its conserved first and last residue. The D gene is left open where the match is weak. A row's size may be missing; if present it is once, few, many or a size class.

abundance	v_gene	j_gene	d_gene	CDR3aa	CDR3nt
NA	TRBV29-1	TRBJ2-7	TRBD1	CSVRGQGDEQYF	TGCAGCGTTCGGGGACAGGGCGACGAGCAGTACTTC
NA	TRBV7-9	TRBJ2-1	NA	CASSLAGPYNEQFF	TGTGCCAGCAGCTTAGCGGGGCCATACAATGAGCAGTTCTTC
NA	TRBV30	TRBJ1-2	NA	CAWRPRGGYGYTF	TGTGCCTGGAGACCGCGGGGGGGCTATGGCTACACCTTC
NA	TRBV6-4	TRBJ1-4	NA	CASSRRLSINEKLFF	TGTGCCAGCAGCCGTCGACTGAGCATAAATGAAAAACTGTTTTTT
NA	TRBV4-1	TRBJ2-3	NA	CASSKQRWSTDTQYF	TGCGCCAGCAGCAAGCAGCGGTGGAGCACAGATACGCAGTATTTT
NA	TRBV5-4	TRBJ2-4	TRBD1	CASSTQTGVSLLAKNIQYF	TGTGCCAGCAGCACCCAGACAGGGGTATCCTTACTAGCCAAAAACATTCAGTACTTC
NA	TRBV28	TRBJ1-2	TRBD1	CASTRREGTAYGYTF	TGTGCCAGCACCAGACGAGAGGGGACAGCCTATGGCTACACCTTC
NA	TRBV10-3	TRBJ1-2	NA	CAIRRPGHSGTF	TGTGCCATCAGGAGACCGGGACATTCGGGCACCTTC
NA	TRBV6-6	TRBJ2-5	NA	CASSTRETQYF	TGTGCCAGCAGTACCCGGGAGACCCAGTACTTC
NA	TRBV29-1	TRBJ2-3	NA	CSPLCADTQYF	TGCAGCCCCCTCTGCGCAGATACGCAGTATTTT
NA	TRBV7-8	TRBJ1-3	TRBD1	CASSSDRDGPGNTIYF	TGTGCCAGCAGCTCGGACAGGGATGGTCCGGGAAACACCATATATTTT
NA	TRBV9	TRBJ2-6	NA	CASSVEAGDLHSGANVLTF	TGTGCCAGCAGCGTAGAGGCAGGGGACCTTCACTCTGGGGCCAACGTCCTGACTTTC
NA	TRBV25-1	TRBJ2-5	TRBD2	CASSDLAGQETQYF	TGTGCCAGCAGTGACCTAGCGGGACAAGAGACCCAGTACTTC
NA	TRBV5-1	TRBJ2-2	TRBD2	CASSLGLAAAGELFF	TGCGCCAGCAGCTTAGGACTAGCGGCTGCAGGGGAGCTGTTTTTT
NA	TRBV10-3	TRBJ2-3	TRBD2	CAIRSVSGMTDTQYF	TGTGCCATCAGATCCGTTAGCGGGATGACAGATACGCAGTATTTT
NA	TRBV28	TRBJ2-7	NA	CASSLVGPGEQYF	TGTGCCAGCAGTTTGGTCGGCCCGGGGGAGCAGTACTTC
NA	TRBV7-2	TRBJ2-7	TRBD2	CASSLGRSGNGSNEQYF	TGTGCCAGCAGCTTAGGGAGGAGCGGGAACGGGTCTAACGAGCAGTACTTC
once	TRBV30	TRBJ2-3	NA	CAWSVQIAGEADTQYF	TGTGCCTGGAGTGTACAGATCGCCGGGGAGGCAGATACGCAGTATTTT
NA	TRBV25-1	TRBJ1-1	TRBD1	CASSTDRAWNTEAFF	TGTGCCAGCAGTACTGACAGGGCCTGGAACACTGAAGCTTTCTTT
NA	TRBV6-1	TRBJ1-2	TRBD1	CASSETGDSPNYGYTF	TGTGCCAGCAGTGAGACGGGGGACAGCCCTAACTATGGCTACACCTTC
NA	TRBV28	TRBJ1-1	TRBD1	CASTKGAGGPYTEAFF	TGTGCCAGCACCAAGGGCGCAGGGGGTCCGTACACTGAAGCTTTCTTT
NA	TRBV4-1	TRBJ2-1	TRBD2	CASSQGGDYSEQFF	TGCGCCAGCAGCCAAGGTGGGGACTACAGTGAGCAGTTCTTC
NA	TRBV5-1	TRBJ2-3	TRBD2	CASKIAGGADTQYF	TGCGCCAGCAAGATAGCGGGAGGGGCAGATACGCAGTATTTT
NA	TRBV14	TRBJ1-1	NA	CASSQDMGPKNTEAFF	TGTGCCAGCAGCCAAGATATGGGGCCCAAGAACACTGAAGCTTTCTTT
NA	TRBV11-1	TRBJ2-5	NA	CASSSHHTRETQYF	TGTGCCAGCAGCTCACACCACACGAGGGAGACCCAGTACTTC
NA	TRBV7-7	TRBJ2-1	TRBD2	CASSPGGREVSYNEQFF	TGTGCCAGCAGCCCCGGAGGGCGGGAGGTCTCCTACAATGAGCAGTTCTTC
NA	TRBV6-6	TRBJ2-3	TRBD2	CASSYKLAGGSDTQYF	TGTGCCAGCAGTTACAAACTAGCGGGAGGGTCAGATACGCAGTATTTT
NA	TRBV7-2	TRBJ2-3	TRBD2	CASSPLAGGPTDTQYF	TGTGCCAGCAGCCCATTAGCGGGAGGCCCCACAGATACGCAGTATTTT
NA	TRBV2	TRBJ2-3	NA	CATRDTKSTDTQYF	TGTGCCACCCGGGACACGAAAAGCACAGATACGCAGTATTTT
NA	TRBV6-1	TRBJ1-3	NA	CASSEAAGLAGNTIYF	TGTGCCAGCAGTGAAGCGGCAGGGCTGGCTGGAAACACCATATATTTT
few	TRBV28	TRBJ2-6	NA	CASSGQHWANVLTF	TGTGCCAGCAGTGGGCAGCACTGGGCCAACGTCCTGACTTTC
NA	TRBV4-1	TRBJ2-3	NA	CASSQEGGGRGADTQYF	TGCGCCAGCAGCCAAGAGGGGGGCGGGAGAGGGGCAGATACGCAGTATTTT
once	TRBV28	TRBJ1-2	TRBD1	CASSLPHVQGDYGYTF	TGTGCCAGCAGTCTCCCCCATGTCCAGGGGGACTATGGCTACACCTTC
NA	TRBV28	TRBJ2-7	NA	CASSLRRRYEQYF	TGTGCCAGCAGTTTAAGGAGGAGATACGAGCAGTACTTC
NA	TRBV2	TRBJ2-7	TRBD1	CASSEESDRVSHEQYF	TGTGCCAGCAGTGAAGAGTCGGACAGGGTCTCCCACGAGCAGTACTTC
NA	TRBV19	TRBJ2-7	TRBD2	CASSPSGTSGRAPYEQYF	TGTGCCAGTAGTCCCTCCGGGACTAGCGGGAGGGCGCCGTACGAGCAGTACTTC
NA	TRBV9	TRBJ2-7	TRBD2	CASSVALAAPYEQYF	TGTGCCAGCAGCGTAGCTCTAGCGGCCCCCTACGAGCAGTACTTC
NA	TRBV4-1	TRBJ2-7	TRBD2	CASSQDSSGGPYEQYF	TGCGCCAGCAGCCAAGATTCTAGCGGGGGTCCCTACGAGCAGTACTTC
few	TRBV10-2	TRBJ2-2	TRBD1	CASGDRDNTGELFF	TGCGCCAGCGGGGACAGGGATAACACCGGGGAGCTGTTTTTT
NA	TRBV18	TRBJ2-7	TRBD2	CASSPSTSGSRYEQYF	TGTGCCAGCTCACCGAGCACTAGCGGGAGTCGCTACGAGCAGTACTTC
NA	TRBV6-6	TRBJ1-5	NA	CASSYSQGSNQPQHF	TGTGCCAGCAGTTACTCACAGGGTAGCAATCAGCCCCAGCATTTT
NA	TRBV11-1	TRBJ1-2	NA	CASSLDWARAYGYTF	TGTGCCAGCAGCTTAGACTGGGCCAGGGCCTATGGCTACACCTTC
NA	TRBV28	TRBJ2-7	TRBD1	CASRPGQFYEQYF	TGTGCCAGCAGACCGGGACAGTTCTACGAGCAGTACTTC
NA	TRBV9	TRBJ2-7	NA	CASSVGSPGVNYEQYF	TGTGCCAGCAGCGTAGGTTCCCCGGGAGTAAATTACGAGCAGTACTTC
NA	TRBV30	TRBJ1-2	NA	CAWSVGRANYGYTF	TGTGCCTGGAGTGTAGGCAGGGCGAACTATGGCTACACCTTC
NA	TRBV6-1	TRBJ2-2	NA	CASSEDFVGASNTGELFF	TGTGCCAGCAGTGAGGATTTTGTGGGAGCCTCGAACACCGGGGAGCTGTTTTTT
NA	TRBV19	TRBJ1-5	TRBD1	CASSPEGGQGTLSNQPQHF	TGTGCCAGTAGTCCGGAGGGGGGACAGGGGACCTTGAGCAATCAGCCCCAGCATTTT
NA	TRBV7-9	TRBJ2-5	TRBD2	CASSPGWEGRMETQYF	TGTGCCAGCAGCCCTGGGTGGGAGGGCCGGATGGAGACCCAGTACTTC
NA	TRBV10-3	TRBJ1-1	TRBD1	CAISEGQGVNTEAFF	TGTGCCATCAGTGAGGGACAGGGTGTGAACACTGAAGCTTTCTTT
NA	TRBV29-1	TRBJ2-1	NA	CSGWTAYNEQFF	TGCAGCGGGTGGACTGCCTACAATGAGCAGTTCTTC
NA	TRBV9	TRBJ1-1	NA	CASSPPPPFRQVF	TGTGCCAGCAGCCCACCCCCCCCCTTTAGACAGGTCTTT
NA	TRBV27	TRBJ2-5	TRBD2	CASSPQGREGYQETQYF	TGTGCCAGCAGTCCCCAAGGGCGGGAGGGGTACCAAGAGACCCAGTACTTC